The source of this T cell receptor (beta chain) is a study of cytomegalovirus exposure and HLA in healthy donors. The PCR ran on 60 Vbeta and 13 Jbeta primers. Sequenced by immunoSEQ multiplex PCR; TCRdb stores in-frame clones only, minus some. The sample holds over 55,000 clones, approximately 92% seen once. V lost 5 bases to trimming and J lost 4 bases; unmatched junction nucleotides: 5. CDR3 length: 15 amino acids. CDR1 and CDR2 (germline): LNHDA, SQIVND (reference sequence). The origin of this receptor is a woman aged 25-40 years in good health and CMV-seropositive. Sequences were obtained from PBMCs. The chain links TRBV19 to TRBJ2-1, with 10 nucleotides matching TRBD2. CDR3 nucleotide sequence: TGTGCCAGTAGTCCACCTAGCGGGAGATACAATGAGCAGTTCTTC. Translated: CASSPPSGRYNEQFF.